The rows below give T cell receptor beta chains drawn from one sample of a study of T cell changes during pregnancy in multiple sclerosis. Using immunoSEQ multiplex PCR, the repertoire was profiled, and TCRdb retains in-frame clones only, with some absent. The sample has under 100,000 clones; approximately 90% are singletons. The source was peripheral blood, collected in the first trimester of pregnancy. The receptors stem from a female donor in good health, enrolled as a control in a pregnancy study. CDR3s include the opening cysteine and the closing phenylalanine or tryptophan. The D gene is left open where the match is weak. Only some rows state a clone size, as once, few, many or a class for expanded clones.

D gene,clone size,J gene,V gene,CDR3 DNA,CDR3 protein
TRBD1,NA,TRBJ1-3,TRBV5-1,TGCGCCAGCAGCTCGGGACAGGGTATGGCCATATATTTT,CASSSGQGMAIYF
TRBD1,NA,TRBJ2-1,TRBV5-4,TGTGCCAGCAGCATAGGGACAGGGCCCTACAATGAGCAGTTCTTC,CASSIGTGPYNEQFF
TRBD1,NA,TRBJ2-7,TRBV7-9,TGTGCCTCGCAGGAGGCCAGGACAGGGGTCTACGAGCAGTACTTC,CASQEARTGVYEQYF
NA,NA,TRBJ1-5,TRBV4-1,TGCGCCAGCAGCCAAGGACAGCTTTATCAGCCCCAGCATTTT,CASSQGQLYQPQHF
TRBD2,NA,TRBJ2-7,TRBV27,TGTGCCAGCAGCCGACTAGCGCACTCCTACGAGCAGTACTTC,CASSRLAHSYEQYF
TRBD1,NA,TRBJ2-7,TRBV27,TGTGCCAGCAGTACCAACAGGGGGACCTCCTCCTACGAGCAGTACTTC,CASSTNRGTSSYEQYF
NA,NA,TRBJ1-1,TRBV15,TGTGCCACCAGCGTGACAAGGAACACTGAAGCTTTCTTT,CATSVTRNTEAFF
NA,NA,TRBJ1-6,TRBV28,TGTGCCAGCAGCCCAGCCAGGCAGGCTTCACCCCTCCACTTT,CASSPARQASPLHF
NA,NA,TRBJ2-7,TRBV5-4,TGTGCCAGCAGCTTGGGGACGGGAGAGCAGTACTTC,CASSLGTGEQYF
TRBD2,NA,TRBJ2-2,TRBV5-1,TGCGCCAGCAGCCTGGCCCCGGCGGGGGGCGGAAGAAGCACCGGGGAGCTGTTTTTT,CASSLAPAGGGRSTGELFF
TRBD1,NA,TRBJ2-3,TRBV9,TGTGCCAGCAGCGTAGAGGGGGACAGTGCAGATACGCAGTATTTT,CASSVEGDSADTQYF
NA,NA,TRBJ2-1,TRBV7-2,TGTGCCAGCAGCAGACTGACTACCGAGCAGTTCTTC,CASSRLTTEQFF
TRBD1,NA,TRBJ2-6,TRBV4-1,TGCGCCAGCAGCCAAGTGACGACCGGGACAGGTCTATCTGGGGCCAACGTCCTGACTTTC,CASSQVTTGTGLSGANVLTF
NA,NA,TRBJ1-2,TRBV21-1,TGTGCCAGCAGCAAAGCCGGGACAGCTCAAGGCGGCTACACCTTC,CASSKAGTAQGGYTF
NA,few,TRBJ1-6,TRBV7-2,TGTGCCAGCAGCAACCACAGGGCAGGAAATTCACCCCTCCACTTT,CASSNHRAGNSPLHF
NA,few,TRBJ1-5,TRBV7-3,TGTGCCAGCAGCCTCGGTCCTCAGCCCCAGCATTTT,CASSLGPQPQHF
NA,NA,TRBJ1-1,TRBV7-8,TGTGCCAGCACCACAAACGGGGGGCGTCGAGGTCGGCGACTGAACACTGAAGCTTTCTTT,CASTTNGGRRGRRLNTEAFF
NA,NA,TRBJ2-6,TRBV6-1,TGTGCCACCGTCGGGGACTCTGGGGCCAACGTCCTGACTTTC,CATVGDSGANVLTF
NA,NA,TRBJ1-5,TRBV7-8,TGTGCCAGCAGCTTAGCGAGGTCCAAAGGCGATCAGCCCCAGCATTTT,CASSLARSKGDQPQHF
NA,NA,TRBJ2-5,TRBV27,TGTGCCAGCATCCGGACCGGAAAAGGGGCGGTGGAGACCCAGTACTTC,CASIRTGKGAVETQYF
NA,NA,TRBJ1-1,TRBV5-4,TGTGCCAGCAGCTCGGGGGACCCCCCGAGCGTGAACACTGAAGCTTTCTTT,CASSSGDPPSVNTEAFF
TRBD1,NA,TRBJ1-5,TRBV9,TGTGCCAGCAGCGTAGAGGGGGCAAATCAGCCCCAGCATTTT,CASSVEGANQPQHF
NA,NA,TRBJ2-5,TRBV10-3,TGTGCCATCGCGAAGGGGGAAGAGACCCAGTACTTC,CAIAKGEETQYF
NA,NA,TRBJ1-5,TRBV7-2,TGTGCCAGCAGCTTAGCCGAGCGTTCTTCCCCCCAGCATTTT,CASSLAERSSPQHF
TRBD1,NA,TRBJ2-2,TRBV7-9,TGTGCCAGCAGCGGGACAGGCGCGAACACCGGGGAGCTGTTTTTT,CASSGTGANTGELFF
NA,NA,TRBJ1-1,TRBV19,TGTGCCAGTAGTATAGTTGGGGGCCAAAACACTGAAGCTTTCTTT,CASSIVGGQNTEAFF
TRBD1,NA,TRBJ1-2,TRBV9,TGTGCCAGCAGCTATCGCCCGGAACCGGGACAGACAGACTATGGCTACACCTTC,CASSYRPEPGQTDYGYTF
NA,NA,TRBJ1-6,TRBV6-1,TGTGCCAGCAGTGAAGCGCTGCTGTCGGCACCCCTCCACTTT,CASSEALLSAPLHF
TRBD1,NA,TRBJ1-3,TRBV9,TGTGCCAGCAGCGCTCCGGACAGGGGGGACACCATATATTTT,CASSAPDRGDTIYF
NA,NA,TRBJ1-3,TRBV4-2,TGTGCCAGCAGCCAGGACTTAGGGACAAATCTAGCCACCATATATTTT,CASSQDLGTNLATIYF
TRBD1,NA,TRBJ1-4,TRBV28,TGTGCCAGCAGTTTATCAACCGGGACAGGCCTGTTTTTT,CASSLSTGTGLFF
TRBD1,NA,TRBJ2-1,TRBV15,TGTGCCACCAGCAGATTAGGCCGCGGACAGGGCTACAATGAGCAGTTCTTC,CATSRLGRGQGYNEQFF
NA,NA,TRBJ1-1,TRBV5-1,TGCGCCAGCAGCTTGGTGGTGGCGGGGGGCGGGGAAGCTTTCTTT,CASSLVVAGGGEAFF
NA,NA,TRBJ2-5,TRBV9,TGTGCCAGCAGCGTAGTTGCGGGAGAGACCCAGTACTTC,CASSVVAGETQYF
NA,NA,TRBJ2-5,TRBV4-3,TGCGCCAGCAGCACAAGTCGGGGGCAAGAGACCCAGTACTTC,CASSTSRGQETQYF
TRBD1,NA,TRBJ1-2,TRBV4-1,TGCGCCAGCAGCCAAGCGGACAGGGGGCCTGGGAACTATGGCTACACCTTC,CASSQADRGPGNYGYTF
NA,NA,TRBJ1-4,TRBV7-8,TGTGCCAGCAGCTTTGGGGGGAGTGAAAAACTGTTTTTT,CASSFGGSEKLFF
NA,NA,TRBJ2-2,TRBV6-5,TGTGCCAGCAGTTACTCGAGTCCCGGGGAGCTGTTTTTT,CASSYSSPGELFF
TRBD2,NA,TRBJ2-7,TRBV28,TGTGCCAGCAGTTTATCCGGGGGGGGCTACGAGCAGTACTTC,CASSLSGGGYEQYF
NA,NA,TRBJ2-7,TRBV11-2,TGTGCCAGCAGCCCCCGGACAGCCCCCTACGAGCAGTACTTC,CASSPRTAPYEQYF
NA,NA,TRBJ1-2,TRBV4-3,TGCGCCAGCAGCCAAGACCAGGGGAGTTGGTATGGCTACACCTTC,CASSQDQGSWYGYTF
TRBD2,NA,TRBJ2-5,TRBV7-6,TGTGCCAGCAGCCCTCTTTCTAGCGGGGGGGCGCGGGAGACCCAGTACTTC,CASSPLSSGGARETQYF
TRBD1,NA,TRBJ1-1,TRBV27,TGTGCCAGCACCCAACCCGGGACAGGACTCAAAACTTTCTTT,CASTQPGTGLKTFF
TRBD2,NA,TRBJ2-3,TRBV7-2,TGTGCCAGCAGCCGAAGAGCTGCTAGCGGGGGGGCCCCAGATACGCAGTATTTT,CASSRRAASGGAPDTQYF
NA,NA,TRBJ1-1,TRBV4-3,TGCGCCAGCAGCCAAGGACAGCACACTGAAGCTTTCTTT,CASSQGQHTEAFF
NA,NA,TRBJ2-5,TRBV6-5,TGTGCCAGCAGTTACTCCGACAGCCAAGAGACCCAGTACTTC,CASSYSDSQETQYF
TRBD2,NA,TRBJ2-3,TRBV2,TGTGCCACCAATAGCGGGGGGGCCACAGATACGCAGTATTTT,CATNSGGATDTQYF
NA,NA,TRBJ2-7,TRBV7-3,TGTGCCAGCAGCTTAACGAAAGGGGCCGAGCAGTACTTC,CASSLTKGAEQYF
NA,NA,TRBJ1-3,TRBV5-6,TGTGCCAGCAGCCAGGGCTCTGGAAACACCATATATTTT,CASSQGSGNTIYF
NA,NA,TRBJ1-3,TRBV7-2,TGTGCCAGCAGCTTAGTTAGGGGCAACGGAAACACCATATATTTT,CASSLVRGNGNTIYF
NA,NA,TRBJ1-2,TRBV19,TGTGCCAGTACCGCACGGGGGGCTGGCTACACCTTC,CASTARGAGYTF
TRBD1,NA,TRBJ1-1,TRBV27,TGTGCCAGCAGTGCCGACAGGGGGCTGAACACTGAAGCTTTCTTT,CASSADRGLNTEAFF
TRBD1,NA,TRBJ1-2,TRBV30,TGTGCCTGGAGAGGTACAGGGGTGAGTGGCTACACCTTC,CAWRGTGVSGYTF
NA,NA,TRBJ1-1,TRBV5-5,TGTGCCAGCATCCCCTTCTACCCGACATCGAACACTGAAGCTTTCTTT,CASIPFYPTSNTEAFF
NA,few,TRBJ2-6,TRBV25-1,TGTGCCAGCAGTCAATCTCCTAGCTCTGGGGCCAACGTCCTGACTTTC,CASSQSPSSGANVLTF
TRBD1,NA,TRBJ1-5,TRBV4-1,TGCGCCAGCAGTCTGTGGCAGGGGGCTTCGGGGCAGCCCCAGCATTTT,CASSLWQGASGQPQHF